This entry is about one T cell receptor beta chain. Naive CD8 isolation took CD45RO-negative cells positively selected for CCR7 and excluded terminally differentiated effector memory CD45RA+ cells. The sample comes from a study of shared clonotypes between healthy human individuals. Study-wide background: Three plates each covered CD4 naive and memory; CD8 naive two, CD8 memory one.

Germline lookup yields CDR1 MNHEY and CDR2 SMNVEV (reference sequence). V gave up 2 bases and J gave up 12 bases, with 20 bases separating them. The CDR3 spans 14 residues. Sequencing was at deep level. Measured with immunoSEQ multiplex PCR; TCRdb has only the in-frame clones, and not every one. The sample records hundreds of thousands of clones, 85% to 95% being singletons. V and J are TRBV27 and TRBJ2-7; D gene ambiguous. This TCR was sampled from a woman under 40 in good health. The sequenced sample consisted of naive CD8+ T cells sorted from blood. The CDR3 DNA follows: TGTGCCAGCAGTTTAGGAGTTCCGGCCCATAGCCGGTACTTC. Residues: CASSLGVPAHSRYF.